Below, one T cell receptor beta chain is given with its context. The source of the sample is a study of tumor and adjacent non-tumor tissue in lung cancer. The overall study: There were about twelve adenocarcinoma, a couple of squamous cell carcinoma and 1 small cell lung cancer cases.

The library came from three nested PCR rounds adapted from ARM-PCR protocols. TCRdb reprocessed the multiplex PCR reads via MiXCR and lists one record per CDR3 protein. The sample contains tens of thousands of distinct CDR3 sequences, roughly 80% of which appear only once. With 3 bases removed from V and 5 bases from J, the gap between germline ends came to 15 bases. The CDR3 covers 14 residues. CDR1 is DFQATT, CDR2 SNEGSKA, per germline (reference sequence). No cell sorting was done before RNA was extracted from the tissue. More than 3 cm separated this lung sample from the edge of the tumor. Sequencing was done on a sample of distant non-tumor lung tissue. This sequence originates from a man in his sixties with non-small cell lung cancer. The chain is built from TRBV20-1 and TRBJ2-3, with D possibly being TRBD2 (5 bases). This CDR3 is CSARDFRIIDTQYF. Written as DNA, the CDR3 is TGCAGTGCTAGGGACTTCCGGATCATAGATACGCAGTATTTT.